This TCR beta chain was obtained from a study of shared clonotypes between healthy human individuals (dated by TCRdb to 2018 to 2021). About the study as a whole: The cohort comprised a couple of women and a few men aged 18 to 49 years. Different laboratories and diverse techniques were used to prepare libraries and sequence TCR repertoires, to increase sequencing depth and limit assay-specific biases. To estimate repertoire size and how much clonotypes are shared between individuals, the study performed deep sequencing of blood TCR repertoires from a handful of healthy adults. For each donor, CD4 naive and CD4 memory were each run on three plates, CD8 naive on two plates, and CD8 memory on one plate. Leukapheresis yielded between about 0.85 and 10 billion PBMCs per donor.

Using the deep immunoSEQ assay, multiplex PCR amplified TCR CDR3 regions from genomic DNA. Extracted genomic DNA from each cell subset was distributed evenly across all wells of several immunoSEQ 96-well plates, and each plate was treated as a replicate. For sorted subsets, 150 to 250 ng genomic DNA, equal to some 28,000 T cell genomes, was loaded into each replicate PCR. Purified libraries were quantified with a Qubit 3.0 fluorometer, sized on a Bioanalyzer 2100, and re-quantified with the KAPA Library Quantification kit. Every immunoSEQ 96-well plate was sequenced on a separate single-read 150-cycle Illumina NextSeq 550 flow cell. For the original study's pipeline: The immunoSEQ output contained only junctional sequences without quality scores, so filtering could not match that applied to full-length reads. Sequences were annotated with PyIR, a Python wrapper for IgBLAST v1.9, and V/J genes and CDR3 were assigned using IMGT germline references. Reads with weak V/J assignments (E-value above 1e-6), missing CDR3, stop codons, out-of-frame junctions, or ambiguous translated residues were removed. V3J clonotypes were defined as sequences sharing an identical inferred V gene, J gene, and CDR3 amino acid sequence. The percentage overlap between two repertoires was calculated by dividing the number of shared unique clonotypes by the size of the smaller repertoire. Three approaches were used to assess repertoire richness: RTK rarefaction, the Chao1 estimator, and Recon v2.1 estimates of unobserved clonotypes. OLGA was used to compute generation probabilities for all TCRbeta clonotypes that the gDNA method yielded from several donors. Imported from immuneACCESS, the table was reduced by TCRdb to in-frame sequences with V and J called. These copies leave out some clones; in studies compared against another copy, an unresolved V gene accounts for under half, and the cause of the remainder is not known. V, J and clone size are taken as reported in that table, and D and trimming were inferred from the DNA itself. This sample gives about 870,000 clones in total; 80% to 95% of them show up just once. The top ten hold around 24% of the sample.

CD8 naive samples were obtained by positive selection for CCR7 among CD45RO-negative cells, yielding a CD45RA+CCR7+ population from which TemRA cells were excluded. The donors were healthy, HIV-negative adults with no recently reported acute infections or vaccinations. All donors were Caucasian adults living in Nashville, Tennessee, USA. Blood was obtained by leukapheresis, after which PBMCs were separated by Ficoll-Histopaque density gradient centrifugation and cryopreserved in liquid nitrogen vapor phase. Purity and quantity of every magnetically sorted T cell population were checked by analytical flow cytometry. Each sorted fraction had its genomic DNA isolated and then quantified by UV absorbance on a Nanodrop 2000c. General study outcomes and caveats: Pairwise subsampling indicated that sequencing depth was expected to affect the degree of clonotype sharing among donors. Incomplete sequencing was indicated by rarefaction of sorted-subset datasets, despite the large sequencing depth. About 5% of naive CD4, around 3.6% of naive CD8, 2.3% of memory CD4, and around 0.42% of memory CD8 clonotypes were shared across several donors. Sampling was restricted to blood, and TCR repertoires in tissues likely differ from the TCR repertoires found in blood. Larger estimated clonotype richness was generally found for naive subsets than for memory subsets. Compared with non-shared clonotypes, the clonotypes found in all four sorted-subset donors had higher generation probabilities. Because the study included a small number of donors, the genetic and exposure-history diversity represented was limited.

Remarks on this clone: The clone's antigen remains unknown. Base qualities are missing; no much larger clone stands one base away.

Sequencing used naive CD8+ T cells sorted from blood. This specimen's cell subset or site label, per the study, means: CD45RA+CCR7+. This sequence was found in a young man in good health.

The CDR3 reads CASSFREVAYGANVLTF. At the DNA level, the sequence is TGTGCCAGCAGCTTCAGGGAAGTGGCCTACGGGGCCAACGTCCTGACTTTC. This chain is built from TRBV7-6 and TRBJ2-6; a tentative D match to TRBD1 spans 5 bases. The germline V gene gives CDR1 as SGHVS and CDR2 as FNYEAQ. V drops 3 bases and J drops 4 bases, leaving 16 bases in between. The CDR3 numbers 17 residues from cysteine through phenylalanine. CDR3 DNA is the only sequence kept; it has 51 bases, read in frame from the first base.